The entry below gives a single T cell receptor beta chain sequence along with its context. This entry is derived from a study of control samples from healthy donors and cancer patients. This CDR3 comprises 15 residues. V lost 5 bases and J 8 bases, leaving 19 bases between the germline ends. CDR1 is SGHVS and CDR2 is FQNEAQ in the germline V gene. Here immunoSEQ multiplex PCR was the method, and the copy in TCRdb shows in-frame clones only, minus some. The data contain about 120,000 clones, 93% of them singletons. This sequence originates from a man aged 25-45 years in good health. Sequencing was performed on blood. The rearrangement uses TRBV7-8 and TRBJ1-3, with TRBD1 as a possible D gene (5 bases). The CDR3 loop reads CASSPGGVRGHTIYF. The CDR3 DNA is TGTGCCAGCAGCCCCGGGGGGGTGAGAGGACACACCATATATTTT.